This T cell receptor (beta chain) was sequenced in a study of tumor-infiltrating lymphocytes in primary liver carcinoma. The approximately 20-31 mg bulk tissue piece was not sorted before simultaneous RNA and DNA extraction. Patients had chronic HBV infection and were treatment-naive. Each tumor was sampled at four poles and its centre. Whichever tumor sample was examined, it had over 85% viable tumor cells. A note on this clonotype: Mismatch with germline at one junction end may stem from a read error.

Priming with a constant-region primer yielded TCR beta cDNA from about 500 ng total RNA. Amplification in three nested multiplex PCR rounds with slightly modified ARM-PCR gave rise to TCR beta libraries. Forward primers for TRBV1-TRBV30 and a C-beta reverse primer served the first two PCR rounds, at approximately 10 cycles each. MiXCR, run by TCRdb on the multiplex PCR reads, gives a single entry per CDR3 protein. Altogether roughly 200,000 distinct CDR3 sequences are present, approximately 86% being singletons, with the ten largest covering roughly 18%. CDR1 is MNHEY and CDR2 is SVGEGT in the germline V gene. The CDR3 loop spans 12 amino acids.

The chain links TRBV6-2 or TRBV6-3 to TRBJ1-1, with a tentative D call TRBD1 (6 bases). This sequence was found in a man aged 35 to 55 with primary liver carcinoma and hepatitis B virus infection. Source material: tumor tissue from primary liver carcinoma. The CDR3 here is CTSGTHNTEDFF. Written as DNA, the CDR3 is TGTACTAGCGGGACACATAACACTGAAGATTTCTTT.